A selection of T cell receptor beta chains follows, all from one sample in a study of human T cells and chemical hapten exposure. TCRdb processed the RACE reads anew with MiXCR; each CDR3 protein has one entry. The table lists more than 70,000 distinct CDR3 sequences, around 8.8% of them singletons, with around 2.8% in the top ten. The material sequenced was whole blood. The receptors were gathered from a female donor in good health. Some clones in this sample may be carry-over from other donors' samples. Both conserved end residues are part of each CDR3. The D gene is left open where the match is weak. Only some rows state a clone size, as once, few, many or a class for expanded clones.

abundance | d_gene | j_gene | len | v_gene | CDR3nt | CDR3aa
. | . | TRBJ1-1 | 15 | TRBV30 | TGTGCCTGGTTGCTATATCAGGGCCCGAACACTGAAGCTTTCTTT | CAWLLYQGPNTEAFF
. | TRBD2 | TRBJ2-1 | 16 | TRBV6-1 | TGTGCCAGCAGGATACTAGCGGGCGAGGATTACAATGAGCAGTTCTTC | CASRILAGEDYNEQFF
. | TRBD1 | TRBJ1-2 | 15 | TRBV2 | TGTGCCAGCAGGGAGAACAGGGGGCAAGCCTATGGCTACACCTTC | CASRENRGQAYGYTF
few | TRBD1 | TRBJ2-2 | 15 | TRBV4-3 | TGCGCCAGCAGCCAGGCAGGGGGCCTCACCGGGGAGCTGTTTTTT | CASSQAGGLTGELFF
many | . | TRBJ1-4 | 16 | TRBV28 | TGTGCCAGCAGTTCAGAAACACAGGGAACTAATGAAAAACTGTTTTTT | CASSSETQGTNEKLFF
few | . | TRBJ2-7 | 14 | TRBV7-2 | TGTGCCAGCAGCGCCTATGGTGCTCGGGGAGAGCAGTACTTC | CASSAYGARGEQYF
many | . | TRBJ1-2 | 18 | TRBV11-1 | TGTGCCAGCAGCTCGTACATCCCGGGAACGGAACCCATATATGGCTACACCTTC | CASSSYIPGTEPIYGYTF
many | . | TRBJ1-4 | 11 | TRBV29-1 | TGCAGCGTTCCTTCCGAGGCGGGTCTGTTTTTT | CSVPSEAGLFF
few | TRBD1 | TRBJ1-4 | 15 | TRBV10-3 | TGTGCCATCAGTAAAGGGACAGCAACTAATGAAAAACTGTTTTTT | CAISKGTATNEKLFF
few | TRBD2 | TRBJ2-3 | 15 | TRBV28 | TGTGCCAGCAGTACCCCGACTAGCGGACCAGATACGCAGTATTTT | CASSTPTSGPDTQYF
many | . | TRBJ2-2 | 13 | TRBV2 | TGTGCCAGCAGTGTCGAGGGGGCCGGGGAGCTGTTTTTT | CASSVEGAGELFF
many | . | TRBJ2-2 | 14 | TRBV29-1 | TGCAGCGTTGGAAAGGTATCCGGGACCGGGGAGCTGTTTTTT | CSVGKVSGTGELFF
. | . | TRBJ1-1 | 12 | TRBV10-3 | TGTGCCACTACCGGAGGGAACACTGAAGCTTTCTTT | CATTGGNTEAFF
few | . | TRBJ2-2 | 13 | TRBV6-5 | TGTGCCAGCAGAGCAGAAATCCCCGGGGAGCTGTTTTTT | CASRAEIPGELFF
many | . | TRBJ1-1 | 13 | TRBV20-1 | TGCAGTGCTAGCCCCGGGACTGACACTGAAGCTTTCTTT | CSASPGTDTEAFF
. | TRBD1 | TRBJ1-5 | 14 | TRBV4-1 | TGCGCCAGCAGCCAGACAGGGGGGTTTCAGCCCCAGCATTTT | CASSQTGGFQPQHF
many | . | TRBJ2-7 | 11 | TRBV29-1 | TGCAGCGCCGGACAAGACTACGAGCAGTACTTC | CSAGQDYEQYF
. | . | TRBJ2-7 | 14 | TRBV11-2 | TGTGCCAGCAGCTTAGATCTAGGGCAGGGGAAGCAGTACTTC | CASSLDLGQGKQYF
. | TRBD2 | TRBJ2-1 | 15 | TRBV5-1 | TGCGTCAGCAGCAGGGGACTAGCGGCTTACAATGAGCAGTTCTTC | CVSSRGLAAYNEQFF
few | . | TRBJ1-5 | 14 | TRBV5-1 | TGCGCCAGCAGCTACGGGACGGGAGATCAGCCCCAGCATTTT | CASSYGTGDQPQHF
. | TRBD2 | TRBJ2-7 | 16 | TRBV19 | TGTGCCAGTAGTCTTCGGACTAGCGGGAGATACTACGAGCAGTACTTC | CASSLRTSGRYYEQYF
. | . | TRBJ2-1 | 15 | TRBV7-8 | TGTGCCAGCAGCACCCTAACTAGCTCCTACAATGAGCAGTTCTTC | CASSTLTSSYNEQFF
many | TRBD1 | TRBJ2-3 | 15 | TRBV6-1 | TGTGCCAGCAGTGTCCGGGACAGGGGAACAGATACGCAGTATTTT | CASSVRDRGTDTQYF
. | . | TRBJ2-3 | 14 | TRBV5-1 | TGCGCCAGCAGCTGGATGCCAAGCACAGATACGCAGTATTTT | CASSWMPSTDTQYF
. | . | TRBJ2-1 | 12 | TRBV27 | TGTGCCAGCATCCCACTTGGGGGAAAGCAGTTCTTC | CASIPLGGKQFF
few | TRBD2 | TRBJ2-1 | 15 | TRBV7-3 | TGTGCCAGCAGCTTAATGGGAGGGGCGGGAGATGAGCAGTTCTTC | CASSLMGGAGDEQFF
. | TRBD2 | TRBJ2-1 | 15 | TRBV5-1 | TGCGCCAGCAGCTTGTCGGCGGGAGGGGGATATGGTCAGTTCTTC | CASSLSAGGGYGQFF
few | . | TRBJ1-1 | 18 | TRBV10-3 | TGTGCCATCAGTGGAGTGGGATCAGGATTCCAAGAAACCACTGAAGCTTTCTTT | CAISGVGSGFQETTEAFF